One and the same sample provided the 23 T cell receptor beta chains below, sequenced in a study of Graves' ophthalmopathy and Graves' hyperthyroidism. TCR beta CDR3 regions were amplified from RNA transcripts. HTBI primers were used in a first-round RT-PCR, which preceded a second-round multiplex PCR. In TCRdb, the multiplex PCR reads were re-called with MiXCR into one record per CDR3 protein. The sample contains a few hundred thousand distinct CDR3 sequences, approximately 18% of which appear only once. The specimen was peripheral blood. These receptors were obtained from an adult woman with stable Graves' hyperthyroidism.

This clonotype was picked up many times. The chain carries TRBV6-5 and TRBJ1-2, with D tentatively TRBD1 (5 bases). The CDR3 has 14 residues. Trimming removed 6 bases from V and 6 bases from J, with 17 bases in between. The germline gives CDR1 MNHEY, CDR2 SVGAGI. The CDR3 reads CASSPGTPRDGYTF. The CDR3 coding sequence is TGTGCCAGCAGCCCCGGGACTCCGAGGGATGGCTACACCTTC.

There are a few counts of this clonotype. The chain uses TRBV30 and TRBJ2-6; D possibly matches TRBD1 or TRBD2 (6 bases each). V lost 4 bases, J lost 2 bases, and 9 bases lay in between. CDR1 GTSNPN and CDR2 SVGIG come from the germline V gene (reference sequence). CDR3 size: 14 residues. The CDR3 nucleotides read TGTGCCTGGACACGGGGGCCTGGGGCCAACGTCCTGACTTTC. This gives the protein CAWTRGPGANVLTF.

This clonotype was seen repeatedly, ten times or more. V is TRBV12-3 or TRBV12-4 and J is TRBJ2-7; D is ambiguous. Trimming cost V 6 bases and J 0 bases, with 6 bases left between them. This CDR3 comprises 12 residues. DNA of the CDR3: TGTGCCAGCAGCGACAACTCCTACGAGCAGTACTTC. It yields the protein CASSDNSYEQYF.

This clonotype has more than one count but fewer than ten. The chain links TRBV28 to TRBJ2-2, with D unresolved. CDR1 MDHEN and CDR2 SYDVKM come from the germline V gene. This CDR3 has 15 residues. V was clipped by 3 bases and J by 1 base, with 9 bases between them. The CDR3 DNA follows: TGTGCCAGCAGTTTGGACGACCTGAACACCGGGGAGCTGTTTTTT. Encoded protein: CASSLDDLNTGELFF.

Many counts were recorded for this clonotype. The genes are TRBV5-1 and TRBJ2-7; D is possibly TRBD1 (7 bases). This CDR3 contains 15 residues. V lost 4 bases, J lost 7 bases, and 21 bases lay in between. The germline gives CDR1 SGHRS, CDR2 YFSETQ. This CDR3 reads CASSSRDRGRGEQYF. In nucleotides, the CDR3 is TGCGCCAGCAGCAGTAGGGACAGAGGGCGGGGAGAGCAGTACTTC.

In its sample, this clonotype was seen many times. The V and J genes are TRBV7-8 and TRBJ1-1; perhaps TRBD1 as D (6 bases). Trimming pared 6 bases from V and 2 bases from J, leaving 13 bases between. The CDR3 runs to 14 residues. CDR1 is SGHVS and CDR2 is FQNEAQ in the germline V gene. This CDR3 reads CASRDYRANTEAFF. As DNA, the CDR3 is TGTGCCAGCAGGGACTACAGGGCTAACACTGAAGCTTTCTTT.

This clonotype came up many times. J is TRBJ2-7 and V is TRBV28, with D tentatively TRBD1 (6 bases). CDR3 length: 13 residues. V was shortened by 7 bases and J by 2 bases, with 12 bases between the two germline ends. The V gene's germline CDR1 is MDHEN and CDR2 SYDVKM. The CDR3 reads CASTKTGAYEQYF. CDR3 coding DNA: TGTGCCAGCACTAAGACAGGTGCCTACGAGCAGTACTTC.

This clonotype was recorded at least ten times. J is TRBJ2-1 and V is TRBV12-5; tentatively, D is TRBD2 (5 bases). CDR1 LGHNT and CDR2 FRNRAP come from the germline V gene. This CDR3 spans 15 amino acids. Between the trimmed V and J ends, which lost 8 bases and 7 bases, there was a span of 21 bases. The DNA for the CDR3 is TGTGCTAGTTACCCACCGGGTTATTCGGGAAATGAGCAGTTCTTC. Translating gives CASYPPGYSGNEQFF.

This clonotype was seen only once. This rearrangement joins TRBV6-1 to TRBJ1-2; D gene ambiguous. Trimming shortened V by 0 bases and J by 4 bases, and 9 bases separated the two germline ends. CDR1 and CDR2 (germline): MNHNS, SASEGT. The CDR3 contains 14 residues. The DNA for the CDR3 is TGTGCCAGCAGTGAAGCAAGGAAACGCTATGGCTACACCTTC. Protein sequence: CASSEARKRYGYTF.

This clonotype has just a few counts. The chain has TRBV7-7 and TRBJ1-5; weak D call: TRBD1 (5 bases). The CDR3 has 20 residues. V gave up 6 bases and J gave up 2 bases, with 29 bases separating them. Germline V gives CDR1 SSHAT, CDR2 FNYEAQ (reference sequence). CDR3 sequence (DNA): TGTGCCAGCAGTCCCCGTGTCCTGACAGTTCGGCCCAGGGGCAATCAGCCCCAGCATTTT. Its protein product is CASSPRVLTVRPRGNQPQHF.

The chain is built from TRBV7-8 and TRBJ2-3; no clear D gene. Germline V CDR1 and CDR2: SGHVS, FQNEAQ. The CDR3 is made up of 16 amino acids. V was pared by 2 bases and J by 0 bases, with 12 bases between. The CDR3 loop is CASSLKVAASTDTQYF. The CDR3 coding sequence is TGTGCCAGCAGCTTAAAAGTGGCAGCAAGCACAGATACGCAGTATTTT.

This clonotype was recorded at least ten times. V usage is TRBV28 and J usage is TRBJ2-7, with 7 bases lining up with TRBD2. CDR3 length: 13 residues. The germline V gene encodes CDR1 MDHEN and CDR2 SYDVKM. CDR3 in amino acids: CASGTPGSYEQYF. Here the CDR3 DNA reads TGTGCAAGCGGGACCCCCGGAAGCTACGAGCAGTACTTC.

This clonotype showed up many times. The V call is TRBV27, the J call TRBJ2-7, with D possibly being TRBD2 (5 bases). V was clipped by 1 base and J by 7 bases, with 14 bases between them. Germline V gene data show CDR1 as MNHEY and CDR2 as SMNVEV (reference sequence). CDR3 length: 14 residues. The CDR3 sequence is CASSLFGATGEQYF. In DNA, the CDR3 is TGTGCCAGCAGTTTATTCGGAGCCACGGGGGAGCAGTACTTC.

This clonotype was counted at least ten times. CDR3 region: CASSLISSFNQPQHF. CDR3 bases: TGTGCCAGCAGTTTAATCTCGAGTTTCAATCAGCCCCAGCATTTT. The chain joins TRBV27 to TRBJ1-5; D uncertain. The V gene lost 2 bases and the J gene lost 3 bases, with 11 bases spanning the gap. Germline CDR1 is MNHEY and CDR2 is SMNVEV (reference sequence). CDR3 length: 15 amino acids.

CDR3 DNA: TGTGCCAGCAGCTTACGCAGGGGTCCCGGGGAGCTGTTTTTT. Translation: CASSLRRGPGELFF. V usage is TRBV7-2 and J usage is TRBJ2-2; perhaps TRBD1 as D (6 bases). CDR1 is SGHTA, CDR2 FQGNSA, per germline. The V gene lost 2 bases and the J gene lost 6 bases, with 10 bases spanning the gap. The CDR3 has 14 amino acids.

This clonotype was observed a few times. One end of the junction is discordant with germline, which a read error may explain. The V call is TRBV7-2, the J call TRBJ1-3, with 10 bases matching TRBD1. The CDR3 contains 19 residues. Germline V gene lookup returns CDR1 SGHTA and CDR2 FQGNSA. The CDR3 nucleotides read TGCGCCAGCAGCCAAGCCCCACGGACAGGGGGGTTCTCTGGAAACACCATATATTTT. Its translation is CASSQAPRTGGFSGNTIYF.

The V gene is TRBV4-1, the J gene TRBJ2-7; D gene uncertain. V was clipped by 0 bases and J by 0 bases, with 12 bases between them. The V gene's germline CDR1 is MGHRA and CDR2 YSYEKL. The CDR3 covers 16 residues. CDR3 in DNA: TGCGCCAGCAGCCAAGATCTCGAGGAAAGCTCCTACGAGCAGTACTTC. Protein: CASSQDLEESSYEQYF.

This clonotype has at least ten counts. V and J are TRBV19 and TRBJ1-1; 7 nucleotides line up with TRBD1. Germline CDR1 and CDR2: LNHDA and SQIVND (reference sequence). The CDR3 has 14 residues. V gave up 5 bases and J gave up 11 bases; unmatched junction bases: 14. Written as DNA, the CDR3 is TGTGCCAGTAGTGCCTTCTCGACAGGGACCGGGGCTTTCTTT. This translates into CASSAFSTGTGAFF. Drawing the rest from reference TRBV19 and TRBJ1-1, the complete variable domain is DGGITQSPKYLFRKEGQNVTLSCEQNLNHDAMYWYRQDPGQGLRLIYYSQIVNDFQKGDIAEGYSVSREKKESFPLTVTSAQKNPTAFYLCASSAFSTGTGAFFGQGTRLTVV.

This clonotype was counted at least ten times. This chain uses TRBV7-8 with TRBJ2-5; the match to TRBD2 covers 13 bases. The V and J ends lost 5 bases and 4 bases, in that order; junction bases with no gene match: 10. CDR3 length: 17 residues. Germline V gene data show CDR1 as SGHVS and CDR2 as FQNEAQ. CDR3 residues: CASSRQGLAGASETQYF. The CDR3 region has the DNA TGTGCCAGCAGCCGGCAAGGACTAGCGGGAGCTTCAGAGACCCAGTACTTC.

This clonotype has a count of ten or more. The V and J genes are TRBV11-2 and TRBJ2-7, with 8 bases that match TRBD1. The CDR3 extends over 16 amino acids. Germline lookup yields CDR1 SGHAT and CDR2 FQNNGV. Losses at the gene ends were 5 bases for V and 0 bases for J; bases not matched to a gene: 9. The CDR3 region has the DNA TGTGCCAGCAGCCGAACGACAGGGGCGGCCTCCTACGAGCAGTACTTC. Its translation: CASSRTTGAASYEQYF.

This clonotype was observed many times. The chain combines TRBV12-3 or TRBV12-4 with TRBJ1-1; D unclear. Between the trimmed V and J ends, which lost 10 bases and 4 bases, there was a span of 10 bases. The CDR3 is 11 residues long. CDR3 in DNA: TGTGCCACCCTTGCAGCCACTGAAGCTTTCTTT. Amino acids: CATLAATEAFF.

This clonotype was counted between two and nine times. CDR3 coding DNA: TGTGCCAGCAGTCTAGTCGACAGAGGGAATAATTCACCCCTCCACTTT. Translating it yields CASSLVDRGNNSPLHF. The chain couples TRBV9 to TRBJ1-6; perhaps TRBD1 as D (5 bases). CDR3 length: 16 amino acids. CDR1 and CDR2 from the germline V gene are SGDLS and YYNGEE. Trimming took off 5 bases at V and 5 bases at J, with 17 bases between the two ends. The full variable domain, its missing parts supplied by reference TRBV9 and TRBJ1-6, is DSGVTQTPKHLITATGQRVTLRCSPRSGDLSVYWYQQSLDQGLQFLIQYYNGEERAKGNILERFSAQQFPDLHSELNLSSLELGDSALYFCASSLVDRGNNSPLHFGNGTRLTVT.

Worth noting for this clonotype: A much larger clonotype is one base distant, so this may be a read error. Without the conserved terminal phenylalanine or tryptophan, this CDR3 likely stems from a read error. The genes are TRBV7-9 and TRBJ1-1; perhaps TRBD1 as D (5 bases). V was cut by 7 bases and J by 3 bases, with 15 bases left in between. Looked up from germline, CDR1 is SEHNR and CDR2 is FQNEAQ (reference sequence). CDR3 length: 14 residues. The CDR3 loop reads CASTLEGTDTEAFL. Here the CDR3 DNA reads TGTGCCAGCACCCTGGAGGGGACCGACACTGAAGCTTTCTTG.